Shown below are 5 T cell receptor beta chains from a single sample sequenced in a study of blood T cell repertoires in COVID-19. Assay used: immunoSEQ multiplex PCR; TCRdb lists only in-frame clones, some missing. The table shows 350,000 to 450,000 clones, with about nine tenths occurring only once. The material sequenced was PBMCs or T cells enriched from blood (not recorded which). The receptors were gathered from a woman in her forties who had been exposed to COVID-19.

This chain's CDR3 is CASLRGYGYTF. As DNA, the CDR3 is TGTGCCTCCCTAAGAGGCTATGGCTACACCTTC. The rearrangement uses TRBV30 and TRBJ1-2; no reliable D call. CDR3 size: 11 residues. V lost 7 bases, J lost 4 bases, and 10 bases lay in between. CDR1 and CDR2 from the germline V gene are GTSNPN and SVGIG (reference sequence).

J is TRBJ2-5 and V is TRBV10-3; tentatively, D is TRBD2 (6 bases). The CDR3 has 15 residues. Germline CDR1 and CDR2: ENHRY and SYGVKD. The V end was cut by 0 bases, the J end by 5 bases, with 13 bases between. The CDR3 DNA reads TGTGCCATCAGTGAGTCGAAGGCAGGGAGGGAGACCCAGTACTTC. Amino acids: CAISESKAGRETQYF.

The chain recombines TRBV6-5 with TRBJ1-2; tentatively, D is TRBD1 (6 bases). Germline V lookup: CDR1 MNHEY, CDR2 SVGAGI. The V end was cut by 6 bases, the J end by 3 bases, with 17 bases between. The CDR3 sequence is 15 residues long. CDR3 DNA sequence: TGTGCCAGCAGGGGGAGGGGGGGACCCGACTATGGCTACACCTTC. It yields the protein CASRGRGGPDYGYTF.

The rearrangement uses TRBV5-5 and TRBJ1-3; D unresolved. Germline V gene data show CDR1 as SGHKS and CDR2 as YYEKEE (reference sequence). The V gene lost 4 bases and the J gene lost 0 bases, with 14 bases spanning the gap. CDR3 length: 16 residues. The CDR3 protein is CASSATPSNSGNTIYF. In DNA form, the CDR3 reads TGTGCCAGCAGCGCTACTCCGAGTAACTCTGGAAACACCATATATTTT.

The chain combines TRBV20-1 with TRBJ1-2; D gene uncertain. This CDR3 is 11 amino acids long. Germline V gives CDR1 DFQATT, CDR2 SNEGSKA (reference sequence). V dropped 7 bases and J dropped 1 base, with 7 bases sitting between them. The chain's CDR3 is CSGRDNYGYTF. The CDR3 nucleotides are TGCAGTGGACGGGATAACTATGGCTACACCTTC.